The source of this T cell receptor beta chain is a study of OX40 agonist ivuxolimab in advanced cancers. At the level of the study: In this cohort, patients received ivuxolimab, an agonistic anti-OX40 (CD134) antibody.

TCRdb keeps only in-frame clones here, not all; method: immunoSEQ multiplex PCR. The sample includes about 51,000 clones, approximately 80% of them seen just once. Germline CDR1 is MNHNS and CDR2 is SASEGT. This CDR3 comprises 15 residues. Trimming left V 2 bases short and J 0 bases short, with 9 bases between. The sequences come from CD4+ or CD8+ T cells sorted from blood, collected in a trial of the OX40 agonist ivuxolimab. The V and J genes are TRBV6-1 and TRBJ2-3; D call uncertain. This receptor was identified in an adult with an advanced solid tumor such as melanoma, head and neck, liver or kidney cancer. In DNA form, the CDR3 reads TGTGCCAGCAGTGAAAGTAGGCGGAGCACAGATACGCAGTATTTT. The encoded protein is CASSESRRSTDTQYF.